Below are 13 T cell receptor beta chains sequenced from a single sample in a study of blood T cell repertoires in COVID-19. Clones were sequenced by immunoSEQ multiplex PCR, and TCRdb holds only the in-frame ones, with some missing. This sample carries some 200,000 clones, roughly 85% of them seen once, and the ten largest clones take 20% to 25%. The specimen sequenced was peripheral blood. Receptors were obtained from a man aged 60 to 69 with active or convalescent COVID-19.

The chain employs TRBV5-1 and TRBJ2-3, with 10 bases fitting TRBD2. Trimming removed 0 bases from V and 2 bases from J; junction bases left unmatched: 3. Germline V gene lookup returns CDR1 SGHRS and CDR2 YFSETQ. The CDR3 has 16 amino acids. This chain's CDR3 is CASSLELAGDTDTQYF. The CDR3 DNA follows: TGCGCCAGCAGCTTGGAGCTAGCGGGAGACACAGATACGCAGTATTTT. The complete variable domain, with remaining parts taken from reference TRBV5-1 and TRBJ2-3, reads KAGVTQTPRYLIKTRGQQVTLSCSPISGHRSVSWYQQTPGQGLQFLFEYFSETQRNKGNFPGRFSGRQFSNSRSEMNVSTLELGDSALYLCASSLELAGDTDTQYFGPGTRLTVL.

This chain connects TRBV11-2 to TRBJ2-3, with TRBD1 matching 8 bases. The CDR3 is 15 amino acids. J lost 7 bases, V lost 4 bases, and 10 bases had no gene match. CDR1 is SGHAT, CDR2 FQNNGV, per germline. The CDR3 nucleotides read TGTGCCAGCAGCTCCTACAGGGGGAGTGGAAATACGCAGTATTTT. It is translated as CASSSYRGSGNTQYF.

This clone was recorded once. This same CDR3 is encoded by further DNA sequences in the sample. The chain links TRBV12-3 or TRBV12-4 to TRBJ1-2; TRBD1 agrees at 10 bases. The V gene end was trimmed by 5 bases and the J gene end by 8 bases; junction bases not matched to a gene: 5. The CDR3 covers 13 residues. CDR3 region: CASSRGQGGGYTF. CDR3 coding DNA: TGTGCCAGCAGTCGCGGACAGGGGGGCGGCTACACCTTC.

The count of this clone is one. V is TRBV11-2 and J is TRBJ1-3, with a weak D call TRBD1 (5 bases). There are 16 residues in the CDR3. The germline CDR1 and CDR2 sequences are SGHAT and FQNNGV. V was shortened by 5 bases and J by 3 bases, with 17 bases between the two germline ends. The CDR3 here is CASSGIFGQGGNTIYF. CDR3 in DNA: TGTGCCAGCAGCGGGATTTTCGGACAAGGTGGAAACACCATATATTTT.

The chain couples TRBV5-1 to TRBJ1-3; 8 nucleotides agree with TRBD1. CDR1 and CDR2 (germline): SGHRS, YFSETQ. This CDR3 region has 15 residues. The V and J ends lost 0 bases and 5 bases, in that order; junction bases with no gene match: 4. DNA for the CDR3: TGCGCCAGCAGCTTGGAGGGGACAGGAAGAAACACCATATATTTT. Its translation: CASSLEGTGRNTIYF.

V is TRBV14 and J is TRBJ1-2; no clear D gene. This CDR3 region has 14 residues. CDR1 is SGHDN and CDR2 is FVKESK in the germline V gene. Trimming shortened V by 2 bases and J by 4 bases, and 11 bases separated the two germline ends. CDR3 in DNA: TGTGCCAGCAGCCAACGAGAGTTCGGCTATGGCTACACCTTC. Translated, it gives CASSQREFGYGYTF.

The gene calls are TRBV3-1 (or the pseudogene TRBV3-2) and TRBJ1-3; 8 bases line up with TRBD1. This CDR3 is 17 amino acids long. The V gene's germline CDR1 is LGHDT and CDR2 YNNKEL (reference sequence). Germline trimming cut 3 bases from V and 0 bases from J; bases unmatched to any gene: 7. The CDR3 reads CASSHAGQEFSGNTIYF. The CDR3, as DNA: TGTGCCAGCAGCCATGCGGGACAGGAGTTCTCTGGAAACACCATATATTTT.

The V and J genes are TRBV2 and TRBJ1-5; no definite D call. This CDR3 region has 14 residues. In germline, CDR1 is SNHLY, CDR2 FYNNEI. The V end was cut by 3 bases, the J end by 4 bases, with 10 bases between. The CDR3 region has the DNA TGTGCCAGCAGTGACAGGCATGGGAATCAGCCCCAGCATTTT. Translation gives CASSDRHGNQPQHF.

The rearrangement joins TRBV30 to TRBJ1-6, with 7 bases lining up with TRBD1. Germline CDR1 GTSNPN, CDR2 SVGIG (reference sequence). The CDR3 contains 16 residues. Trimming removed 3 bases from V and 0 bases from J; junction bases left unmatched: 5. CDR3 DNA: TGTGCCTGGAGGCGCGGGGACAGCTCCTATAATTCACCCCTCCACTTT. This codes for CAWRRGDSSYNSPLHF.

The V gene is TRBV21-1, the J gene TRBJ1-2; the table calls TRBD1, which could not be checked here. TRBV21-1 is annotated as a pseudogene. This CDR3 comprises 15 residues. CDR3 sequence reads: CASSKGGQGADGYTF. Written as DNA, the CDR3 is TGTGCCAGCAGCAAAGGAGGTCAGGGGGCTGACGGCTACACCTTC.

V is TRBV5-1 and J is TRBJ2-3, with 9 bases that match TRBD2. V lost 4 bases to trimming and J lost 1 base; unmatched junction nucleotides: 13. Germline V CDR1 and CDR2: SGHRS, YFSETQ. This CDR3 has 18 residues. CDR3 region: CASSLLPRGGVGTDTQYF. CDR3 DNA sequence: TGCGCCAGCAGCCTCCTGCCTCGCGGGGGGGTTGGCACAGATACGCAGTATTTT.

On this clone itself: Germline is not matched at one junction end, which may reflect a read error. The rearrangement joins TRBV10-3 to TRBJ1-5, with TRBD1 matching over 8 bases. This CDR3 contains 16 residues. Germline CDR1 and CDR2: ENHRY and SYGVKD. DNA for the CDR3: TGTGCCATCAGTGAGTCCGGGACAGGTAGCTATCAGCCCCAGCATTTT. This sequence encodes CAISESGTGSYQPQHF.

J is TRBJ1-2 and V is TRBV24-1, with 8 nucleotides matching TRBD1. Germline V gives CDR1 KGHDR, CDR2 SFDVKD. V was pared by 4 bases and J by 2 bases, with 5 bases of the junction left unmatched. The CDR3 runs to 15 residues. CDR3 sequence (DNA): TGTGCCACCAGTGACCCGACAGGGGAGAACTATGGCTACACCTTC. Translated, it gives CATSDPTGENYGYTF.